This paragraph reports one T cell receptor beta chain. Its antigen is as yet unknown. With 1 base clipped from V and 3 bases from J, the junction kept 6 bases outside the gene matches. Germline loops: CDR1 LNHNV, CDR2 YYDKDF (reference sequence). CDR3 length equals 16 residues. Primers for the PCR totalled 60 Vbeta and 13 Jbeta. Here immunoSEQ multiplex PCR was the method, and the copy in TCRdb shows in-frame clones only, minus some. The sample lists fewer than 200,000 clones, roughly 82% occurring once. These data are taken from a study of cytomegalovirus exposure and HLA in healthy donors. Donors consisted of healthy bone marrow donors. Points from the study as a whole: Later work associated roughly 17,000 TCR beta sequences with HLA alleles at 0.05 false discovery rate. Later analysis identified a missense DCLRE1C variant that was linked to TCR beta V- and J-gene trimming. Highly shared sequence variants in one cluster were likely a sequencing artifact.

This TCR was recovered from a girl under 18 in good health and CMV-seropositive. The sample consisted of PBMCs. The chain has TRBV15 and TRBJ2-1; 7 bases are shared with TRBD1. For the CDR3, the DNA is TGTGCCACCAGCAGAGCTCCCGGGACAGACTACAATGAGCAGTTCTTC. Translated, it gives CATSRAPGTDYNEQFF.